Listed below are T cell receptor beta chains from one sample, sequenced in a study of T cell changes during pregnancy in multiple sclerosis. The protocol was immunoSEQ multiplex PCR, while the TCRdb copy is restricted to in-frame clones and leaves out a portion. This table holds tens of thousands of clones, about 90% found once. Source: CD4+ T cells from peripheral blood mononuclear cells, taken before pregnancy. These receptor sequences come from a female donor with multiple sclerosis, enrolled in a pregnancy study. Both conserved end residues are part of each CDR3.

j_gene	v_gene	CDR3aa
TRBJ1-4	TRBV10-3	CAISGNSGANEKLFF
TRBJ1-2	TRBV6-1	CASSPGIHTF
TRBJ1-1	TRBV2	CASSESGANTEAFF
TRBJ1-2	TRBV7-2	CASRPGEGSNYGYTF
TRBJ2-7	TRBV7-9	CASSLLGQYEQYF
TRBJ1-2	TRBV19	CASSIPAGTGLYGYTF
TRBJ2-2	TRBV7-6	CANPLERGSTGELFF
TRBJ2-5	TRBV1	CTSSSRGGRARETQYF
TRBJ1-2	TRBV14	CASSLSRDYGYTF
TRBJ2-7	TRBV6-5	CASIGQGFSEQYF
TRBJ2-3	TRBV19	CASNTISGVTQYF
TRBJ2-7	TRBV10-2	CASSPGLSGEQYF
TRBJ2-7	TRBV28	CASTIQGAPYEQYF
TRBJ2-7	TRBV7-6	CASSPSPGQGLGEQYF
TRBJ2-3	TRBV6-6	CASSLLAGRTDTQYF
TRBJ2-1	TRBV19	CASSIDVSGFYNEQFF
TRBJ1-1	TRBV2	CASSGSDTEAFF
TRBJ1-1	TRBV5-1	CASSLVGTVGEAFF
TRBJ2-1	TRBV15	CATSRVGEQFF
TRBJ2-1	TRBV7-3	CASSPGQGYNEQFF
TRBJ2-3	TRBV7-9	CASSLAEITDTQYF
TRBJ2-7	TRBV6-1	CASTGDGQSVYEQYF
TRBJ2-3	TRBV19	CASGTGAGDTQYF
TRBJ2-7	TRBV10-1	CASSEGTDEAYEQYF
TRBJ2-7	TRBV5-4	CASSLRSGTTSYEQYF
TRBJ2-5	TRBV28	CASSLSLGGEETQYF
TRBJ2-3	TRBV29-1	CSVEGGTGADTQYF
TRBJ2-2	TRBV2	CASSRVTGELFF
TRBJ2-7	TRBV30	CAWSHTTRGYEQYF
NA	TRBV2	CASSRSLWDYEQYF
TRBJ2-1	TRBV25-1	CGGRGSLHEQFF
TRBJ1-2	TRBV28	CASSPGDRGTYGYTF
TRBJ2-1	TRBV2	CASRGLAGVWEQFF
TRBJ2-1	TRBV6-1	CASSESTRIAYNEQFF
TRBJ1-2	TRBV5-1	CASTEQTNYGYTF
TRBJ2-3	TRBV11-2	CASSPGSPLGNF
TRBJ2-5	TRBV5-1	CASSLSGEETQYF